The 5 T cell receptor beta chains reported below all come from one sample, sequenced in a study of beta chain features in type 1 diabetes. Study conclusions and caveats: When Type 1 diabetes patients were examined, their TCRB CDR3s proved moderately but significantly shorter in all four CD4+ subsets.

The antigens for these receptors are not known. cDNA synthesis used the whole RNA isolate, giving expressed TCRB sequences. Repertoires were generated with immunoSEQ multiplex PCR, while TCRdb's copy carries only in-frame clones and drops some. This table holds some 350,000 clones, around 10% found once. Sequenced material: central memory CD4+ T cells from blood. These receptors all come from a man aged 25-40 years with type 1 diabetes.

The table lists this clone with a few counts. This chain links TRBV30 with TRBJ1-4; a weak D match, TRBD1 (6 bases). Trimming took 3 bases from V and 7 from J, leaving 18 bases between them. This CDR3 has 15 residues. Germline V gene lookup returns CDR1 GTSNPN and CDR2 SVGIG (reference sequence). CDR3 residues: CAWRLSGARGEKLFF. CDR3 DNA: TGTGCCTGGAGACTTTCAGGGGCGAGGGGTGAAAAACTGTTTTTT. Full variable domain (outside the CDR3, taken from reference TRBV30 and TRBJ1-4): SQTIHQWPATLVQPVGSPLSLECTVEGTSNPNLYWYRQAAGRGLQLLFYSVGIGQISSEVPQNLSASRPQDRQFILSSKKLLLSDSGFYLCAWRLSGARGEKLFFGSGTQLSVL.

This clone was recorded a few times. This chain joins TRBV7-2 and TRBJ1-1; 8 bases line up with TRBD1. V shed 3 bases and J 4 bases; nucleotides not matched to a gene: 7. Germline CDR1 SGHTA, CDR2 FQGNSA. The CDR3 contains 15 residues. The CDR3, as DNA: TGTGCCAGCAGCTTCGGCTTGACAGGGGTCACTGAAGCTTTCTTT. This codes for CASSFGLTGVTEAFF.

This clone was observed a few times. The V gene is TRBV7-6, the J gene TRBJ2-1, with D possibly TRBD1 on 6 matching bases. Trimming left V 5 bases short and J 5 bases short, with 13 bases between. This CDR3 has 14 amino acids. Germline CDR1 and CDR2: SGHVS and FNYEAQ. CDR3 sequence (DNA): TGTGCCAGCAGCCTGGACAGTCTAAACAATGAGCAGTTCTTC. It encodes CASSLDSLNNEQFF.

This chain uses TRBV6-1 with TRBJ2-3; 7 bases match TRBD1. The CDR3 length is 14 residues. The V gene's germline CDR1 is MNHNS and CDR2 SASEGT. V was pared by 8 bases and J by 0 bases, with 5 bases of the junction left unmatched. The CDR3 region has the DNA TGTGCCAGCCGACAGGGCCTGAGCACAGATACGCAGTATTTT. Translating gives CASRQGLSTDTQYF.

The V gene is TRBV11-2, the J gene TRBJ2-1; the match to TRBD2 covers 12 bases. The ends lost 2 bases at V and 6 bases at J; junction bases unmatched: 5. Per germline, CDR1 SGHAT and CDR2 FQNNGV. This CDR3 spans 16 amino acids. The CDR3 bases are TGTGCCAGCAGCTTACTGACTAGCGGGAGCTTCAATGAGCAGTTCTTC. This sequence encodes CASSLLTSGSFNEQFF.